The entry below gives a single TCR beta chain sequence along with its context. This clone was detected a few times. The antigen this receptor binds is unknown. No clone much larger than this one lies a single base away; base qualities are absent. The immunoSEQ Assay, a bias-controlled multiplex PCR, was used to amplify TCRbeta CDR3 regions from genomic DNA. As for how the authors treated the data: Nucleated cell counts per sample were estimated from amplification of reference gene primers within the assay. To quantify the absolute abundance of each unique TCRbeta CDR3 rearrangement, sequence reads were collapsed and filtered. For each sample, productive Simpson clonality was calculated by taking the square root of Simpson's diversity index across productive rearrangements. Entries here come from immuneACCESS through TCRdb and include only in-frame sequences with V and J called. Some clones fail to appear in such tables; in the studies checked, an unresolved V gene covers under half of the shortfall, and the cause of the remainder is unknown. V, J and clone size are taken as reported in that table, and D and trimming were inferred from the DNA itself. For this sample there are about 400,000 clones; 75% to 90% appear just once. Over 1.1% of the sample is held by the ten biggest clonotypes.

V and J are trimmed by 7 bases and 6 bases, and the gene matches miss 5 bases of the junction. According to the germline V gene (reference sequence), CDR1 reads SGHNT and CDR2 reads YYREEE. CDR3 length: 13 amino acids, cysteine to phenylalanine. The kept DNA is CDR3 alone, 39 bases in frame from the first base. This sample stems from a study of blood T cell repertoires in COVID-19 (dated by TCRdb to 2018 to 2021). General notes on the study: The collaborator samples originated in the United States, Italy and Spain and spanned the acute and convalescent phases of COVID-19. The prospective study material was composed of cDNA or gDNA derived from T cells, B-cell-depleted T cells, or PBMCs. The dataset comprised deeply sampled blood TCRbeta repertoires from subjects exposed to, actively infected with, or recovered from COVID-19. The repertoires were released in a freely available public database meant as a resource for research on the immune response to SARS-CoV-2. Samples came from the ongoing ImmuneRACE study (first 160 participants) plus 1,254 subjects from 6 global collaborators. The sample metadata nearly always contained a de-identified subject ID, COVID-19 status, age in years and sex. Where available, HLA class I and class II types were taken from metadata supplied by the sample provider and were not determined by assay-based typing. What the study reported, not specific to this receptor: Clinical and demographic metadata were provided uncurated, with the amount varying by source and participant.

Collaborating institutions collected whole blood in K2EDTA tubes following their own protocols. For TCRbeta analysis, collaborator samples were shipped as frozen whole blood, as isolated PBMCs, or as DNA extracted from either sample type. Recombination connected TRBV5-4 to TRBJ1-3; 9 junctional bases match TRBD1. The receptor was derived from a woman in her twenties or thirties with active or convalescent COVID-19. Sample: peripheral blood. The DNA sequence is as follows: TGTGCCAGCGGATGGGACAGGGAAAACACCATATATTTT. This yields the protein CASGWDRENTIYF.